This T cell receptor (beta chain) was sequenced during a study of blood T cell repertoires in COVID-19. Donors were grouped by their self-reported clinical history. Authors' analysis steps: Reference gene primers were amplified, and this amplification served to estimate nucleated cell counts. Using immunoSEQ multiplex PCR, the repertoire was profiled, and TCRdb retains in-frame clones only, with some absent. The V and J calls and clone size were taken over from that table, and D and trimming were inferred from the DNA. The profile shows about 370,000 clones, around 89% of them singletons. V was clipped by 5 bases and J by 11 bases, with 10 bases between them. CDR1 is SNHLY, CDR2 FYNNEI, per germline. The CDR3 covers 12 residues.

Sequencing was done on a sample of PBMCs or T cells enriched from blood (not recorded which). The TCR comes from a man aged 18 to 30 who had recovered from COVID-19. The chain recombines TRBV2 with TRBJ1-6; no definite D call. The CDR3 spells CASSLLIAPLHF. As DNA, the CDR3 is TGTGCCAGCAGTTTACTTATCGCACCCCTCCACTTT.